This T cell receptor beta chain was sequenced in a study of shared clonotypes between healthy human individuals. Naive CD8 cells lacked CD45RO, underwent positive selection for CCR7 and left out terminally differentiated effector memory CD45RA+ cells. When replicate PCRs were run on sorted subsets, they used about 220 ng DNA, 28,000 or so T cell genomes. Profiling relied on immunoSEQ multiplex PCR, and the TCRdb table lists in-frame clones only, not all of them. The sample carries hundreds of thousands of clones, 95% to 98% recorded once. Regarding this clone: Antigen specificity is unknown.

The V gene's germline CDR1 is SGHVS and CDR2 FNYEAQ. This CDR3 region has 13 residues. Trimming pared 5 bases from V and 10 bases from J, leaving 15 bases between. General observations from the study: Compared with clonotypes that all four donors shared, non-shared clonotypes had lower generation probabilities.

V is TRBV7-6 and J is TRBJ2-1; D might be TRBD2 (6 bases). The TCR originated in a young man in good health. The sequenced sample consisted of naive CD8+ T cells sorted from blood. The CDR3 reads CASSVGLRQEQFF. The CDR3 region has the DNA TGTGCCAGCAGCGTGGGACTGCGACAGGAGCAGTTCTTC.